This T cell receptor beta chain was obtained from a study of cytomegalovirus exposure and HLA in healthy donors. The PCR contained 60 Vbeta and 13 Jbeta primers. Using immunoSEQ multiplex PCR, the repertoire was profiled, and TCRdb retains in-frame clones only, with some absent. Of around 190,000 clones listed, around 77% are singletons. This CDR3 spans 15 amino acids. Germline CDR1 LGHNA, CDR2 YNFKEQ. V lost 0 bases and J 2 bases, leaving 8 bases between the germline ends. This clone was found a few times. Sequencing was performed on PBMCs. The clonotype was recovered from a woman aged 25-40 years in good health and CMV-seronegative. The chain has TRBV4-2 and TRBJ1-5; D gene uncertain. The CDR3 is CASSQEVGGNQPQHF. The CDR3 DNA is TGTGCCAGCAGCCAAGAAGTCGGGGGCAATCAGCCCCAGCATTTT.